One sample yielded the 21 T cell receptor beta chains listed below, sequenced in a study of cytomegalovirus exposure and HLA in healthy donors. Assay used: immunoSEQ multiplex PCR; TCRdb lists only in-frame clones, some missing. The sample has fewer than 200,000 clones; around 85% are singletons. Sequencing used PBMCs. The receptor set was obtained from a man in his late teens or twenties in good health and CMV-seropositive.

The rearrangement links TRBV6-6 to TRBJ1-5; no reliable D call. The V end lost 5 bases, the J end lost 5 bases, and 4 bases lay between the germline ends. CDR3 length: 11 amino acids. From germline, CDR1 is MNHNY and CDR2 SVGAGI (reference sequence). CDR3 protein: CASSQDQPQHF. CDR3 in DNA: TGTGCCAGCAGTCAGGATCAGCCCCAGCATTTT.

The chain recombines TRBV7-5 with TRBJ1-2. TRBV7-5 is termed a pseudogene. The CDR3 spans 16 residues. The DNA for the CDR3 is TGTGCCAGAAGCTCACCTGAGGACTCTGGTCCCCATGGCTACACCTTC. Its translation: CARSSPEDSGPHGYTF.

V is TRBV4-1 and J is TRBJ2-2; D is ambiguous. V was pared by 0 bases and J by 0 bases, with 8 bases between. The CDR3 spans 16 residues. The germline gives CDR1 MGHRA, CDR2 YSYEKL. The CDR3 region has the DNA TGCGCCAGCAGCCAAGATGGCACAGCGAACACCGGGGAGCTGTTTTTT. It codes for CASSQDGTANTGELFF.

About this clone: At the DNA level, this CDR3 is encoded by other sequences in the same sample as well. V gene TRBV28 combines with J gene TRBJ1-1, with D possibly TRBD1 on 5 matching bases. Germline assignment: CDR1 MDHEN and CDR2 SYDVKM. Trimming pared 3 bases from V and 4 bases from J, leaving 9 bases between. The CDR3 contains 13 residues. The CDR3 sequence is CASSLGGSTEAFF. In DNA form, the CDR3 reads TGTGCCAGCAGTTTGGGGGGAAGCACTGAAGCTTTCTTT.

The rearrangement joins TRBV6-5 to TRBJ2-1, with 8 bases identical to TRBD2. The CDR3 sequence is 15 residues long. Germline V lookup: CDR1 MNHEY, CDR2 SVGAGI. With V trimmed by 4 bases and J by 4 bases, 6 bases remained unmatched. CDR3 nucleotide sequence: TGTGCCAGCAGTTCATCTAGCGGGCTGTACAATGAGCAGTTCTTC. This translates into CASSSSSGLYNEQFF.

The sample holds a few counts of this clone. The chain combines TRBV9 with TRBJ1-2; TRBD1 aligns across 9 bases. V was clipped by 4 bases and J by 4 bases; unmatched bases: 5. The CDR3 is 14 residues long. Germline V lookup: CDR1 SGDLS, CDR2 YYNGEE. The CDR3 DNA sequence: TGTGCCAGCAGCCTCGACAGGGGGAGCTATGGCTACACCTTC. As protein: CASSLDRGSYGYTF.

The rearrangement uses TRBV2 and TRBJ1-1, with D possibly being TRBD1 (6 bases). The CDR3 is 14 amino acids. Trimming cost V 8 bases and J 6 bases, with 19 bases left between them. Germline V gives CDR1 SNHLY, CDR2 FYNNEI. The CDR3 reads CASFLVGGVAEAFF. CDR3 DNA: TGTGCCAGCTTTCTTGTAGGGGGGGTAGCTGAAGCTTTCTTT.

V usage is TRBV5-1 and J usage is TRBJ2-2; possibly TRBD2 for D (5 bases). This CDR3 has 15 amino acids. Germline V CDR1 and CDR2: SGHRS, YFSETQ. V dropped 2 bases and J dropped 2 bases, with 10 bases sitting between them. The CDR3, as DNA: TGCGCCAGCAGCTTTGGTCCGGGAAACACCGGGGAGCTGTTTTTT. Amino acid sequence: CASSFGPGNTGELFF.

This chain joins TRBV2 and TRBJ1-2, with a possible D match to TRBD1 (5 bases). Deletions cut 6 bases from V and 0 bases from J, with 11 bases between. This CDR3 comprises 14 residues. Germline V gives CDR1 SNHLY, CDR2 FYNNEI. The CDR3 DNA is TGTGCCAGCAGGGAAAGGGGTTCTAACTATGGCTACACCTTC. Translating gives CASRERGSNYGYTF. Full variable domain (outside the CDR3, taken from reference TRBV2 and TRBJ1-2): EPEVTQTPSHQVTQMGQEVILRCVPISNHLYFYWYRQILGQKVEFLVSFYNNEISEKSEIFDDQFSVERPDGSNFTLKIRSTKLEDSAMYFCASRERGSNYGYTFGSGTRLTVV.

This chain joins TRBV28 and TRBJ1-2, with 9 bases fitting TRBD1. The CDR3 has 15 residues. The J segment lost 2 bases and the V segment lost 2 bases, leaving 3 bases of the junction unmatched. Looked up from germline, CDR1 is MDHEN and CDR2 is SYDVKM. The CDR3 is CASSLPDRGNYGYTF. The CDR3 nucleotides are TGTGCCAGCAGTTTACCGGACAGGGGAAACTATGGCTACACCTTC.

This chain uses TRBV6-5 with TRBJ1-5, with D unresolved. Trimming left V 6 bases short and J 4 bases short, with 16 bases between. Germline CDR1 reads MNHEY; CDR2 reads SVGAGI. This CDR3 comprises 15 residues. The DNA of the CDR3 is TGTGCCAGCAGCAGGACTCGAGGTGGGAATCAGCCCCAGCATTTT. Translating gives CASSRTRGGNQPQHF.

This chain connects TRBV7-9 to TRBJ2-3; maybe TRBD1 (5 bases). The CDR3 has 15 residues. CDR1 is SEHNR and CDR2 is FQNEAQ in the germline V gene (reference sequence). The V end lost 2 bases, the J end lost 1 base, and 10 bases lay between the germline ends. CDR3 loop: CASSLNLGGTDTQYF. DNA for the CDR3: TGTGCCAGCAGCTTAAATCTAGGGGGCACAGATACGCAGTATTTT.

The J gene is TRBJ2-3, the V gene TRBV27, with TRBD2 matching over 8 bases. Germline loops: CDR1 MNHEY, CDR2 SMNVEV (reference sequence). The CDR3 length is 15 residues. Germline trimming cut 2 bases from V and 5 bases from J; bases unmatched to any gene: 6. The CDR3 region is CASSLTRGGQDTQYF. The CDR3 DNA follows: TGTGCCAGCAGTTTAACACGGGGGGGCCAAGATACGCAGTATTTT.

In its sample, this clone was seen once. This chain uses TRBV7-9 with TRBJ2-1, with 9 bases fitting TRBD2. The trim removed 0 bases at V and 5 bases at J, leaving 5 bases unmatched. Germline-derived CDR1 and CDR2 are SEHNR and FQNEAQ (reference sequence). The CDR3 extends over 16 amino acids. The CDR3 region is CASSLARGGLDNEQFF. CDR3 in DNA: TGTGCCAGCAGCTTAGCGCGGGGGGGCCTGGACAATGAGCAGTTCTTC. Full variable domain (rest looked up from reference TRBV7-9 and TRBJ2-1): DTGVSQNPRHKITKRGQNVTFRCDPISEHNRLYWYRQTLGQGPEFLTYFQNEAQLEKSRLLSDRFSAERPKGSFSTLEIQRTEQGDSAMYLCASSLARGGLDNEQFFGPGTRLTVL.

The chain joins TRBV28 to TRBJ2-1, with 8 bases aligning to TRBD1. CDR1 is MDHEN, CDR2 SYDVKM, per germline. The junction had 5 bases not matched to a gene; V was cut back by 1 base and J by 6 bases. The CDR3 has 15 amino acids. The CDR3 reads CASSLLGQAVNEQFF. CDR3 DNA: TGTGCCAGCAGTTTATTGGGACAGGCCGTCAATGAGCAGTTCTTC.

The chain uses TRBV6-1 and TRBJ2-7; 7 bases are shared with TRBD1. The CDR3 has 13 residues. In germline, CDR1 is MNHNS, CDR2 SASEGT. The V gene end was trimmed by 4 bases and the J gene end by 2 bases; junction bases not matched to a gene: 2. The CDR3 region has the DNA TGTGCCAGCAGTGCCGGGACAGCCTACGAGCAGTACTTC. Translating gives CASSAGTAYEQYF.

This sequence joins TRBV9 and TRBJ2-1; D is uncertain. The germline V gene encodes CDR1 SGDLS and CDR2 YYNGEE. The V end was cut by 3 bases, the J end by 6 bases, with 7 bases between. The CDR3 sequence is 12 residues long. CDR3 sequence: CASSAPPNEQFF. The CDR3 DNA reads as TGTGCCAGCAGCGCCCCTCCCAATGAGCAGTTCTTC.

This clone was counted once. This CDR3 is CASTAVLYGPGTGMGVRNEQFF. CDR3 DNA: TGTGCCAGCACAGCGGTTTTGTATGGCCCCGGGACAGGGATGGGGGTCAGGAATGAGCAGTTCTTC. This chain connects TRBV2 to TRBJ2-1; 9 nucleotides match TRBD1. CDR3 length: 22 residues. V shed 7 bases, J shed 7 bases, and the junction held 32 bases outside the gene matches. Germline CDR1 SNHLY, CDR2 FYNNEI. Full variable domain (remainder filled in from reference TRBV2 and TRBJ2-1): EPEVTQTPSHQVTQMGQEVILRCVPISNHLYFYWYRQILGQKVEFLVSFYNNEISEKSEIFDDQFSVERPDGSNFTLKIRSTKLEDSAMYFCASTAVLYGPGTGMGVRNEQFFGPGTRLTVL.

The rearrangement uses TRBV5-1 and TRBJ2-1; TRBD1 matches at 10 bases. The V gene's germline CDR1 is SGHRS and CDR2 YFSETQ. The CDR3 sequence is 15 residues long. V lost 0 bases and J lost 9; bases outside the gene matches: 6. As DNA, the CDR3 is TGCGCCAGCAGCTTGGCCGGGACAGGGGTACCTGAGCAGTTCTTC. It yields the protein CASSLAGTGVPEQFF. The variable domain in full, completed from reference TRBV5-1 and TRBJ2-1, reads KAGVTQTPRYLIKTRGQQVTLSCSPISGHRSVSWYQQTPGQGLQFLFEYFSETQRNKGNFPGRFSGRQFSNSRSEMNVSTLELGDSALYLCASSLAGTGVPEQFFGPGTRLTVL.

This clone showed up just a few times. This chain links TRBV9 with TRBJ2-7; D unresolved. V lost 0 bases to trimming and J lost 0 bases, with 13 bases between them. The CDR3 runs 16 residues. Germline lookup yields CDR1 SGDLS and CDR2 YYNGEE. For the CDR3, the DNA is TGTGCCAGCAGCGTAGGAGGTGTCCTGGGCTCCTACGAGCAGTACTTC. This encodes CASSVGGVLGSYEQYF.

The J gene is TRBJ2-7, the V gene TRBV30; the D is unclear. V was pared by 8 bases and J by 0 bases, with 26 bases between. Germline assignment: CDR1 GTSNPN and CDR2 SVGIG (reference sequence). The length of the CDR3 is 17 residues. CDR3: CATEMMERGRSSYEQYF. DNA for the CDR3: TGTGCCACCGAGATGATGGAACGAGGAAGGAGCTCCTACGAGCAGTACTTC. The whole variable domain, filled in from reference TRBV30 and TRBJ2-7, reads SQTIHQWPATLVQPVGSPLSLECTVEGTSNPNLYWYRQAAGRGLQLLFYSVGIGQISSEVPQNLSASRPQDRQFILSSKKLLLSDSGFYLCATEMMERGRSSYEQYFGPGTRLTVT.